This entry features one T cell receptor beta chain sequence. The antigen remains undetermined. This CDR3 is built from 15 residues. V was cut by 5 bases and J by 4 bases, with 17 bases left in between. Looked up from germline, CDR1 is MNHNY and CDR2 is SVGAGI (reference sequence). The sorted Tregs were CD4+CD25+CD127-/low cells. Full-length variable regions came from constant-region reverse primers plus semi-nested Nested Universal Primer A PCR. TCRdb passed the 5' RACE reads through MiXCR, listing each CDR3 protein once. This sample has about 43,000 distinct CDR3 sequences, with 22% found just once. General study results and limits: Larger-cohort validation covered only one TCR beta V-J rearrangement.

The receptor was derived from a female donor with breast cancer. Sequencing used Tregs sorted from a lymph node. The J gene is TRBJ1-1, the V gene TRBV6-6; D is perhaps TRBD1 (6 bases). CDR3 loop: CASSQQLQGSTEAFF. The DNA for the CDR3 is TGTGCCAGCAGTCAACAGCTACAGGGCTCCACTGAAGCTTTCTTT.